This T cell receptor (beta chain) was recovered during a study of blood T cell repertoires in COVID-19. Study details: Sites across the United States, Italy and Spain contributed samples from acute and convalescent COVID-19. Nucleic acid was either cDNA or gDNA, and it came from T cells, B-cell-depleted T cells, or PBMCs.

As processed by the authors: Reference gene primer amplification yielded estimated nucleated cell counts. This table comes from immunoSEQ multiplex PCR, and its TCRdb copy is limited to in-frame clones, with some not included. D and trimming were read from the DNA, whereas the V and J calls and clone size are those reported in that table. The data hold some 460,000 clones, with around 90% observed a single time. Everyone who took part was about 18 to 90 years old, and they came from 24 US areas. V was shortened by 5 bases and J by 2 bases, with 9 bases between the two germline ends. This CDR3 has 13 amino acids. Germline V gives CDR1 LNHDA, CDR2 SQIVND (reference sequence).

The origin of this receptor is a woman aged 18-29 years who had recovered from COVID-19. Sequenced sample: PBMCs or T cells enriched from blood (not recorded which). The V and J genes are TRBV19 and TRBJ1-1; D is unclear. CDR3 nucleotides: TGTGCCAGTAGTGAAGAGCTCAACACTGAAGCTTTCTTT. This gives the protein CASSEELNTEAFF.